This paragraph covers one TCR beta chain sequence. Its antigen is as yet unknown. At one end the junction does not follow the germline gene, possibly because of a read error. The germline gives CDR1 SGDLS, CDR2 YYNGEE. The CDR3 contains 14 residues. The entry originates in a study of CD8+CD57+ T cells in acquired aplastic anemia. Study-wide findings and caveats: The study identified roughly 29 CD8+ CDR3 sequences shared by patients and controls.

TCR beta VDJ and CDR3 were profiled, and genomic DNA was the template. From the reads, TCRdb called clonotypes with MiXCR, one entry per CDR3 protein. The top ten clones hold 4% of a sample with about 400,000 distinct CDR3 sequences, 65% to 80% of them seen once. The J gene is TRBJ1-5, the V gene TRBV9, with D maybe TRBD1 (5 bases). The clonotype comes from a human donor in good health, serving as a control. The sequenced sample was sorted CD4+, CD8+, or CD8+CD57+ T cells (not recorded which) from PBMCs. The CDR3 region has the DNA TGTGCCAGCAGCTCCCAGGGAGGTCATCAGACCCAGCATTTT. This translates into CASSSQGGHQTQHF. Complete variable domain (other parts from reference TRBV9 and TRBJ1-5): DSGVTQTPKHLITATGQRVTLRCSPRSGDLSVYWYQQSLDQGLQFLIQYYNGEERAKGNILERFSAQQFPDLHSELNLSSLELGDSALYFCASSSQGGHQTQHFGDGTRLSIL.